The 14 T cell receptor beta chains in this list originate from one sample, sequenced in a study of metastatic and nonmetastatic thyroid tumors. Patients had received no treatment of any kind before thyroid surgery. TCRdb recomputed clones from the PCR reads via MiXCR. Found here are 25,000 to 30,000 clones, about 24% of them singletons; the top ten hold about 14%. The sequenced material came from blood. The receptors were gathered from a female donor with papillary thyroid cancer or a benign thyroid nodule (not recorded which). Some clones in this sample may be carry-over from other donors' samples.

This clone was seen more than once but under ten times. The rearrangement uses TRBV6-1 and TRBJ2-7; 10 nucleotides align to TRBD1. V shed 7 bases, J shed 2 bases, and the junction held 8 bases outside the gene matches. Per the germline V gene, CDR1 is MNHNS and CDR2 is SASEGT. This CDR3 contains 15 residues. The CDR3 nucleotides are TGTGCCAGCACGGTGGGACAGGGGAGCGCCTACGAGCAGTACGTC. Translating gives CASTVGQGSAYEQYV.

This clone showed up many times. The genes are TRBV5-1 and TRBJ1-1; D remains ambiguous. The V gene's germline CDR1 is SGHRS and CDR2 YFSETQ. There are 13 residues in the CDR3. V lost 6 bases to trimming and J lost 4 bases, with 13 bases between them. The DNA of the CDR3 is TGCGCCAGCAAGTTTGAGGGTTCCACTGAAGCTTTCTTT. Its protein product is CASKFEGSTEAFF. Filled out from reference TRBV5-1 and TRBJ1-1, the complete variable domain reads KAGVTQTPRYLIKTRGQQVTLSCSPISGHRSVSWYQQTPGQGLQFLFEYFSETQRNKGNFPGRFSGRQFSNSRSEMNVSTLELGDSALYLCASKFEGSTEAFFGQGTRLTVV.

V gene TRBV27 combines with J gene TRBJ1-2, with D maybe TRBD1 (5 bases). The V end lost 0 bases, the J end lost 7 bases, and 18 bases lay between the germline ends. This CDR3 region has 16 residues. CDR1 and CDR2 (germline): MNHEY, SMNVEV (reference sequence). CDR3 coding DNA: TGTGCCAGCAGTTTATCGGCTGTGACAGTGGTTAGTGGCTACACCTTC. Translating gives CASSLSAVTVVSGYTF.

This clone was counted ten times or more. CDR3 nucleotide sequence: TGTGCCACCCCCGAGAAAGGCCCGATGAAGCGGGAGTTGAGTGAGCAGTTCTTC. Its translation is CATPEKGPMKRELSEQFF. The chain joins TRBV11-1 to TRBJ2-1, with 8 bases aligning to TRBD2. With V trimmed by 10 bases and J by 9 bases, 26 bases remained unmatched. Germline V CDR1 and CDR2: SGHAT, FQDESV (reference sequence). CDR3 length: 18 residues.

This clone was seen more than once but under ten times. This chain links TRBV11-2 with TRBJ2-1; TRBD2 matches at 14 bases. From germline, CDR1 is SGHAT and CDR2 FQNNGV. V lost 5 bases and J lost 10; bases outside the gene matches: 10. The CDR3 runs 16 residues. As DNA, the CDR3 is TGTGCCAGCAGCCCCGTGGGACTAGCGGGAGTTCGGGAGCAGTTCTTC. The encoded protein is CASSPVGLAGVREQFF.

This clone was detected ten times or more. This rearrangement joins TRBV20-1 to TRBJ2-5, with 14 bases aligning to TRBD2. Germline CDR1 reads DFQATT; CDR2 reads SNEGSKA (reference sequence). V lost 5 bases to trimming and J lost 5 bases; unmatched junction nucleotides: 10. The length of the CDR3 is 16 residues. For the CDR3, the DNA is TGCAGTGCTCAATCCAGCTGGACTAGCGGGAGGGAGACCCAGTACTTC. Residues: CSAQSSWTSGRETQYF.

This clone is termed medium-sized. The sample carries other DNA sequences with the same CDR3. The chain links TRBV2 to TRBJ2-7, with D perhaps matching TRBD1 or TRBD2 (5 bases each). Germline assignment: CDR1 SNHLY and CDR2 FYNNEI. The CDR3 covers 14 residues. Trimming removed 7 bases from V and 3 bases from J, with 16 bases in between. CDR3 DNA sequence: TGTGCCAGCACCTCCCCGGGGCGGAACTACGAGCAGTACTTC. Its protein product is CASTSPGRNYEQYF.

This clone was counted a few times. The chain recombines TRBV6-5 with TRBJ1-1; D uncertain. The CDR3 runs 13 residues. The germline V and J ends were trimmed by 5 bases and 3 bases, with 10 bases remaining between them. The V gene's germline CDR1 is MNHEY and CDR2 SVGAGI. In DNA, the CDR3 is TGTGCCAGCAGTACTGTACAGTACACTGAAGCTTTCTTT. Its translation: CASSTVQYTEAFF.

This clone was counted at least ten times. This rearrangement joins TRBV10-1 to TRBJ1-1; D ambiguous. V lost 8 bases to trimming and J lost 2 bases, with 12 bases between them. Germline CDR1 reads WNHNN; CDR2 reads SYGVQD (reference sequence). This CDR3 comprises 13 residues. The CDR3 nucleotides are TGCGCCAGCCCTGACGGGGTTAACACTGAAGCTTTCTTT. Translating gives CASPDGVNTEAFF.

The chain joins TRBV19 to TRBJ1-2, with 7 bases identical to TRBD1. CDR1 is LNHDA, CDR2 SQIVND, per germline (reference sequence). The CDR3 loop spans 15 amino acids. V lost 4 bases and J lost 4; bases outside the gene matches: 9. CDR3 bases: TGTGCCAGTAGTAATGGAGGAGGGGGCGCCTATGGCTACACCTTC. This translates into CASSNGGGGAYGYTF.

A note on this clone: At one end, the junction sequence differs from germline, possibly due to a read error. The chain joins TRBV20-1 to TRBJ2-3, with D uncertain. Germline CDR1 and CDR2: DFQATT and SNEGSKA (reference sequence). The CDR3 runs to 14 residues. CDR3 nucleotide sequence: TGCAGTGATAGACCGCTAGGTAGCACAGATATGCAGTATTTT. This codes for CSDRPLGSTDMQYF.

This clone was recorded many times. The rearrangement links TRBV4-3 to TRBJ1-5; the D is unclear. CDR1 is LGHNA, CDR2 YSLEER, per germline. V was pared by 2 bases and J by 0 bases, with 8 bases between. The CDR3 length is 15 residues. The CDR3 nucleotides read TGCGCCAGCAGCCAAATAGCATATAGCAATCAGCCCCAGCATTTT. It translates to CASSQIAYSNQPQHF.

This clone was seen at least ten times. CDR3 region: CASSLAGQRSSGNTIYF. For the CDR3, the DNA is TGCGCCAGCAGCTTGGCGGGACAGAGGAGCTCTGGAAACACCATATATTTT. V usage is TRBV5-1 and J usage is TRBJ1-3, with 7 bases fitting TRBD1. The trim removed 0 bases at V and 0 bases at J, leaving 6 bases unmatched. Germline V gene lookup returns CDR1 SGHRS and CDR2 YFSETQ. CDR3 size: 17 residues.

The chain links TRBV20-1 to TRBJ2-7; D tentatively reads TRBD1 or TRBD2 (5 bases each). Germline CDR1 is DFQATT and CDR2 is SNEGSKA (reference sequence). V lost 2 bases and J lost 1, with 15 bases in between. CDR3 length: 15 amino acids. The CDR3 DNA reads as TGCAGTGCTAGACCCCTGGGACGGCCATCCTACGAGCAGTACTTC. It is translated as CSARPLGRPSYEQYF.